A selection of T cell receptor beta chains follows, all from one sample in a study of T cell repertoires in cytomegalovirus infection. TCRdb reanalysed the reads using MiXCR and keeps one entry per CDR3 protein. The data contain 150,000 to 200,000 distinct CDR3 sequences, roughly a sixth of them singletons. Sequenced sample: CD8+ T cells from PBMCs. The source is a human donor in good health (CMV status not recorded). Some clones in this sample may be carry-over from other donors' samples. Both conserved end residues are part of each CDR3. The D gene is left open where the match is weak. The size of a clone is reported for some rows only, either as once, few or many, or as a class for expanded clones.

d_gene	v_gene	abundance	len	j_gene	CDR3nt	CDR3aa
.	TRBV7-8	many	14	TRBJ2-7	TGTGCCAGCAGCAGCAGACAGGACGGCTACGAGCAGTACTTC	CASSSRQDGYEQYF
TRBD2	TRBV7-2	.	15	TRBJ2-5	TGTGCCAGCAGCTTAGGGGGAGGGCAGGGAGAGACCCAGTACTTC	CASSLGGGQGETQYF
.	TRBV7-8	.	13	TRBJ2-3	TGTGCCAGCAGCTTAAGGACAGCGGATACGCAGTATTTT	CASSLRTADTQYF
.	TRBV12-3/TRBV12-4	.	17	TRBJ2-1	TGTGCCAGCAGACAGGAAGCGGACCGAAAGTACTACAATGAGCAGTTCTTC	CASRQEADRKYYNEQFF
.	TRBV12-3/TRBV12-4	many	12	TRBJ2-1	TGTGCCAGCAGTCAAAGGGGTAATGAGCAGTTCTTC	CASSQRGNEQFF
.	TRBV7-2	few	13	TRBJ2-7	TGTGCCTCATCTCCCGGATCCGCCTGGGAGCAGTACTTC	CASSPGSAWEQYF
.	TRBV7-7	.	16	TRBJ1-2	TGTGCCAGCAGCCCCCCCTGGGCGAGGGGCGACTATGGCTACACCTTC	CASSPPWARGDYGYTF
.	TRBV29-1	few	16	TRBJ2-7	TGCAGCGTTGAAGGAAAAAAAGGGGCTCCAGCCTACGAGCAGTACTTC	CSVEGKKGAPAYEQYF
.	TRBV5-5	many	13	TRBJ1-1	TGTGCCAGCAGGGGAGACATGAACACTGAAGCTTTCTTT	CASRGDMNTEAFF
.	TRBV6-6	.	13	TRBJ2-7	TGTGCCACCCATCCGGACCGTACCTACGAGCAGTACTTC	CATHPDRTYEQYF
.	TRBV7-9	.	12	TRBJ2-7	TGTGCCAGCAGCAGAGCCCGGGACGAGCAGTACTTC	CASSRARDEQYF
TRBD1	TRBV28	.	14	TRBJ1-4	TGTGCCAGCACCATTCGGGACAGGACCGAAAAACTGTTTTTT	CASTIRDRTEKLFF
TRBD1	TRBV14	.	14	TRBJ2-7	TGTGCCAGCAGCCCCCAGGGACAGGGGAACGAGCAGTACTTC	CASSPQGQGNEQYF
TRBD1	TRBV14	.	15	TRBJ1-1	TGTGCCAGCAGCCAAGTGGGCAGGGGGCCCACTGAAGCTTTCTTT	CASSQVGRGPTEAFF
.	TRBV6-2/TRBV6-3	few	15	TRBJ1-5	TGTGCCAGCAGTGCCCCGGGCCCACCCAATCAGCCCCAGCATTTT	CASSAPGPPNQPQHF
.	TRBV29-1	few	15	TRBJ1-2	TGCAGCGTTGAAGATCGGGAGCACTCTAACTATGGCTACACCTTC	CSVEDREHSNYGYTF
TRBD2	TRBV12-3/TRBV12-4	few	16	TRBJ2-3	TGTGCCAGCAGTTTACTTCTAGCGGGTAGCACAGATACGCAGTATTTT	CASSLLLAGSTDTQYF
.	TRBV29-1	.	11	TRBJ2-1	TGCAGCGTTGAAGATGGCAATGAGCAGTTCTTC	CSVEDGNEQFF
.	TRBV28	.	13	TRBJ2-1	TGTGCCAGCAGTTTATTCGGCAGCAATGAGCAGTTCTTC	CASSLFGSNEQFF
.	TRBV7-2	many	13	TRBJ1-5	TGTGCCAGCAGCTTGGTAGGGGTAGAGCCCCAGCATTTT	CASSLVGVEPQHF
.	TRBV7-8	few	15	TRBJ2-7	TGTGCCAGCAGCCCTAGCCCGGGTCAAACCTACGAGCAGTACTTC	CASSPSPGQTYEQYF
.	TRBV11-2	few	14	TRBJ1-2	TGTGCCAGCAGCTTAGATCCCAATAACTATGGCTACACCTTC	CASSLDPNNYGYTF
TRBD1	TRBV20-1	.	14	TRBJ1-5	TGCAGTGCTCCGGACAGGGGGCATAGGCAGCCCCAGCATTTT	CSAPDRGHRQPQHF